The 2 T cell receptor beta chains given below trace back to one sample, sequenced in a study of control samples from healthy donors and cancer patients. Measured with immunoSEQ multiplex PCR; TCRdb has only the in-frame clones, and not every one. This table has about 190,000 clones, around 93% appearing once. The specimen was blood. Every receptor here comes from a man aged 25 to 45 in good health.

This sequence joins TRBV7-9 and TRBJ1-2, with D tentatively TRBD1 (6 bases). The CDR3 spans 13 residues. Trimming removed 1 base from V and 6 bases from J, with 9 bases in between. Per germline, CDR1 SEHNR and CDR2 FQNEAQ (reference sequence). CDR3 in DNA: TGTGCCAGCAGCTTAGAGGCAGGGGATGGCTACACCTTC. It is translated as CASSLEAGDGYTF.

V and J are TRBV30 and TRBJ1-4; 9 positions match TRBD1. The CDR3 length is 13 residues. The V and J ends lost 5 bases and 15 bases, in that order; junction bases with no gene match: 13. From germline, CDR1 is GTSNPN and CDR2 SVGIG (reference sequence). The CDR3: CAWGPGQGLKVFF. The CDR3 DNA follows: TGTGCCTGGGGACCGGGACAGGGTTTAAAGGTGTTTTTT.